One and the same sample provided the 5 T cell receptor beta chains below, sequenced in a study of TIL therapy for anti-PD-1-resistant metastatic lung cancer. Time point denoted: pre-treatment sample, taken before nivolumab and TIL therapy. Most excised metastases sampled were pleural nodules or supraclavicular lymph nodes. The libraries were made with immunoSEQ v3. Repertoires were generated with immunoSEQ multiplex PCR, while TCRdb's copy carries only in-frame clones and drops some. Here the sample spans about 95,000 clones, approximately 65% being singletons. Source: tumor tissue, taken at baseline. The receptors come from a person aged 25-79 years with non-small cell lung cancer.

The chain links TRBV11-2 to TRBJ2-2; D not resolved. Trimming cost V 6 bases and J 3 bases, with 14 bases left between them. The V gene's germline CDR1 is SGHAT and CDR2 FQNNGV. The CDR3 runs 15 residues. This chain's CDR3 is CASRRRQFDTGELFF. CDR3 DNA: TGTGCCAGCAGACGGCGGCAGTTCGACACCGGGGAGCTGTTTTTT.

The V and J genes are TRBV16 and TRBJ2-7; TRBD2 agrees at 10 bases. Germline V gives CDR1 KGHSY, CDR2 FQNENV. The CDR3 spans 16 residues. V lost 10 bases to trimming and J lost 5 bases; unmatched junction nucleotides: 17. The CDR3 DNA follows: TGTGCCATCCGAGGAGGGGGAGCGGGAGGGCGACACGAGCAGTACTTC. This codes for CAIRGGGAGGRHEQYF.

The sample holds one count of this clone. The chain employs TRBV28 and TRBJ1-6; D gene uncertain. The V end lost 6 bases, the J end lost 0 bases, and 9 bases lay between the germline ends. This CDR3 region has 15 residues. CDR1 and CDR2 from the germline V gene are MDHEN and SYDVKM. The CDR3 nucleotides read TGTGCCAGCAGGACACAGAGCTCCTATAATTCACCCCTCCACTTT. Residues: CASRTQSSYNSPLHF. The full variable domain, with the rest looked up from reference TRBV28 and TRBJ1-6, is DVKVTQSSRYLVKRTGEKVFLECVQDMDHENMFWYRQDPGLGLRLIYFSYDVKMKEKGDIPEGYSVSREKKERFSLILESASTNQTSMYLCASRTQSSYNSPLHFGNGTRLTVT.

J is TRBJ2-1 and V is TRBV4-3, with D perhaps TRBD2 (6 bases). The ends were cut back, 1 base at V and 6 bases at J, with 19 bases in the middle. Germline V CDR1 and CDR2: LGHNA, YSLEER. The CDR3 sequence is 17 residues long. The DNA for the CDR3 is TGCGCCAGCAGCCAAGGTGGTCCCGCAACTAGCTCCAATGAGCAGTTCTTC. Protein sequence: CASSQGGPATSSNEQFF.

The CDR3 DNA follows: TGTGCCAGCAGTGAAGATTTGGGTTCTAACTATGGCTACACCTTC. This encodes CASSEDLGSNYGYTF. The chain links TRBV6-1 to TRBJ1-2, with D unresolved. Germline V gives CDR1 MNHNS, CDR2 SASEGT. V was cut by 1 base and J by 0 bases, with 9 bases left in between. The CDR3 sequence is 15 residues long.